Presented here are 25 T cell receptor beta chains from one specimen sequenced in a study of molecular identifiers for immune sequencing clone quantification. TCRdb re-analysed the PCR reads in MiXCR, keeping a single row per CDR3 protein. The table lists fewer than 350,000 distinct CDR3 sequences, over 20% of them singletons, with about 0.81% in the top ten. The sample taken for sequencing was naive CD8+ T cells from blood, with Jurkat cell RNA spiked in. Subset specified: FACS-sorted CD8+CD4-CCR7+CD45RA+ naive T cells. The receptors come from a human donor in good health. Some libraries in this study had Jurkat cell RNA spiked in.

V and J are TRBV27 and TRBJ1-2, with D maybe TRBD1 (6 bases). Germline V gene data show CDR1 as MNHEY and CDR2 as SMNVEV (reference sequence). The CDR3 is made up of 14 amino acids. The V and J ends lost 1 base and 6 bases respectively, with 12 bases between them. Written as DNA, the CDR3 is TGTGCCAGCAGTTTATTAGGGGGGTCGAATGGCTACACCTTC. Protein sequence: CASSLLGGSNGYTF.

This clonotype was seen at least ten times. This chain uses TRBV30 with TRBJ2-7; D not resolved. The CDR3 consists of 14 residues. V gave up 2 bases and J gave up 2 bases, with 13 bases separating them. Germline V lookup: CDR1 GTSNPN, CDR2 SVGIG (reference sequence). This CDR3 reads CAWSLFGGTYEQYF. The CDR3 nucleotides read TGTGCCTGGAGTCTTTTTGGCGGAACCTACGAGCAGTACTTC.

To note about this clonotype: A single base separates this from a much larger clone, so it may be a read error. A read error is likely, as this CDR3 ends without the conserved phenylalanine or tryptophan. The chain joins TRBV12-5 to TRBJ2-7, with D uncertain. The germline V and J ends were trimmed by 1 base and 4 bases, with 8 bases remaining between them. CDR3 length: 13 amino acids. CDR1 is LGHNT, CDR2 FRNRAP, per germline. The CDR3 protein is CASGLGGLYEQYL. The DNA for the CDR3 is TGTGCTAGTGGTTTGGGGGGTTTATACGAGCAGTACCTC.

A word on this clonotype: Given a much more abundant clone one base away, this may be a read error. V and J are TRBV19 and TRBJ1-1; D unresolved. Trimming shortened V by 8 bases and J by 4 bases, and 17 bases separated the two germline ends. Germline-derived CDR1 and CDR2 are LNHDA and SQIVND (reference sequence). The CDR3 runs 14 residues. CDR3 bases: TGTGCCAGTTTCTCATCGGGGAGCCTCACTGAAGCTTTCTTT. This codes for CASFSSGSLTEAFF.

This clonotype was seen repeatedly, ten times or more. The rearrangement links TRBV6-5 to TRBJ2-1, with 7 bases identical to TRBD1. J lost 0 bases, V lost 5 bases, and 4 bases had no gene match. There are 15 residues in the CDR3. The germline gives CDR1 MNHEY, CDR2 SVGAGI. CDR3 nucleotides: TGTGCCAGCAGTATGGGACAGAGCTCCTACAATGAGCAGTTCTTC. Its translation: CASSMGQSSYNEQFF.

This clonotype was picked up a small number of times. V gene TRBV7-9 combines with J gene TRBJ2-3; 11 bases map to TRBD2. After removal of 4 bases from V and 3 bases from J, the junction contained 21 bases not matched to a gene. Germline V gives CDR1 SEHNR, CDR2 FQNEAQ (reference sequence). The CDR3 length is 21 residues. CDR3 amino acids: CASSSTREKGSGGAMTDTQYF. The CDR3 DNA reads TGTGCCAGCAGCTCGACAAGAGAGAAGGGTAGCGGGGGGGCGATGACAGATACGCAGTATTTT.

This clonotype was observed many times. The chain couples TRBV19 to TRBJ1-1, with unresolved D. CDR1 and CDR2 from the germline V gene are LNHDA and SQIVND (reference sequence). This CDR3 is built from 14 residues. Trimming stripped 0 bases from V and 5 bases from J, with 10 bases between. The CDR3 sequence is CASSIDGLQTEAFF. The CDR3 DNA reads as TGTGCCAGTAGTATAGACGGTCTGCAAACTGAAGCTTTCTTT.

There are a few counts of this clonotype. CDR3 amino acids: CASSLSMTGNQPQHF. CDR3 DNA sequence: TGTGCCAGCAGCTTATCGATGACGGGGAATCAGCCCCAGCATTTT. The chain links TRBV7-9 to TRBJ1-5, with D hard to call. This CDR3 region has 15 residues. V was trimmed by 2 bases and J by 4 bases, leaving 12 bases between them. Germline CDR1 is SEHNR and CDR2 is FQNEAQ (reference sequence).

Note on this clonotype: A much larger clone differs by one base, so this may be a read error. This chain links TRBV20-1 with TRBJ2-3, with a tentative D call TRBD1 (5 bases). The DNA end lines up better with TRBJ1-5; the J call may be wrong. This CDR3 has 15 amino acids. Germline-derived CDR1 and CDR2 are DFQATT and SNEGSKA (reference sequence). CDR3 sequence: CSANTGTTYTDTQHF. The CDR3 nucleotides are TGCAGTGCCAATACCGGGACTACCTACACAGATACGCAGCATTTT.

This chain links TRBV20-1 with TRBJ2-2, with 7 bases fitting TRBD1. Germline V gene lookup returns CDR1 DFQATT and CDR2 SNEGSKA (reference sequence). Losses at the gene ends were 0 bases for V and 6 bases for J; bases not matched to a gene: 7. The CDR3 contains 15 residues. The chain's CDR3 is CSARDDRVAAGELFF. The DNA of the CDR3 is TGCAGTGCTAGAGATGACAGGGTGGCGGCCGGGGAGCTGTTTTTT.

In this sample, this clonotype turned up many times. The chain links TRBV9 to TRBJ2-3; 12 bases fit TRBD2. The CDR3 sequence is 16 residues long. Germline CDR1 is SGDLS and CDR2 is YYNGEE. The V segment lost 0 bases and the J segment 6 bases; nucleotides outside the gene matches: 5. The CDR3 here is CASSVGTSGGRDTQYF. The CDR3 DNA reads TGTGCCAGCAGCGTAGGTACTAGCGGGGGGCGGGATACGCAGTATTTT.

Many counts were recorded for this clonotype. V and J are TRBV4-1 and TRBJ2-5; D might be TRBD2 (5 bases). Deletions cut 1 base from V and 5 bases from J, with 14 bases between. The CDR3 totals 15 residues. CDR1 is MGHRA and CDR2 is YSYEKL in the germline V gene. For the CDR3, the DNA is TGCGCCAGCAGCCAAGGTCTAGGAGGCTCGGAGACCCAGTACTTC. Translation: CASSQGLGGSETQYF.

This clonotype was detected a few times. The rearrangement uses TRBV19 and TRBJ1-1, with TRBD1 matching over 7 bases. Germline trimming cut 7 bases from V and 9 bases from J; bases unmatched to any gene: 8. This CDR3 region has 12 residues. Per germline, CDR1 LNHDA and CDR2 SQIVND (reference sequence). Here the CDR3 reads CASIWETGKAFF. Written as DNA, the CDR3 is TGTGCCAGTATCTGGGAGACAGGGAAAGCTTTCTTT.

This clonotype was recorded many times. The chain employs TRBV9 and TRBJ2-7, with 9 bases that match TRBD1. The CDR3 is 14 residues long. The germline gives CDR1 SGDLS, CDR2 YYNGEE. The V and J ends lost 3 bases and 3 bases, in that order; junction bases with no gene match: 4. As DNA, the CDR3 is TGTGCCAGCAGCGCACGGGACAGGGACTACGAGCAGTACTTC. It translates to CASSARDRDYEQYF.

As for this clonotype: A read error may be the cause here, since a much bigger clone is one base away. The J gene is TRBJ1-1, the V gene TRBV2, with 11 bases matching TRBD1. Trimming at V came to 4 bases and at J to 2 bases, leaving 9 bases not matched to a gene. From germline, CDR1 is SNHLY and CDR2 FYNNEI. The CDR3 has 17 amino acids. CDR3 sequence (DNA): TGTGCCAGCAGTGGGGTCAGGACAGGGGGCATCAACACTGAAGCTTTCTTT. Translation: CASSGVRTGGINTEAFF.

There are many counts of this clonotype. The gene calls are TRBV24-1 and TRBJ2-2; TRBD2 is a possible D gene (6 bases). V lost 9 bases and J 4 bases, leaving 11 bases between the germline ends. Germline CDR1 is KGHDR and CDR2 is SFDVKD. This CDR3 has 13 amino acids. DNA of the CDR3: TGTGCCACCTCGGGAGAGTTCACCGGGGAGCTGTTTTTT. Translated: CATSGEFTGELFF.

As to this clonotype: At one of its ends the junction is not consistent with the germline gene, which may arise from a read error. The genes are TRBV6-1 and TRBJ1-5, with a tentative D call TRBD1 (5 bases). The germline V gene has CDR1 MNHNS and CDR2 SASEGT. This CDR3 contains 14 residues. CDR3 loop: CASSDQQDNRPQHF. Here the CDR3 DNA reads TGTGCCAGCAGTGACCAGCAGGACAATCGGCCCCAGCACTTT.

This clonotype was detected ten times or more. The rearrangement links TRBV11-2 to TRBJ1-1; D call uncertain. Between the trimmed V and J ends, which lost 0 bases and 0 bases, there was a span of 5 bases. The V gene's germline CDR1 is SGHAT and CDR2 FQNNGV. This CDR3 spans 14 amino acids. CDR3 amino acids: CASSLDTLNTEAFF. The CDR3 nucleotides are TGTGCCAGCAGCTTAGACACCCTGAACACTGAAGCTTTCTTT.

This clonotype was detected ten times or more. This chain connects TRBV28 to TRBJ1-1; 12 positions agree with TRBD1. The V and J ends lost 5 bases and 5 bases, in that order; junction bases with no gene match: 9. The CDR3 consists of 16 residues. CDR1 is MDHEN, CDR2 SYDVKM, per germline. Here the CDR3 reads CASSGMGQGAWTEAFF. CDR3 nucleotide sequence: TGTGCCAGCAGTGGGATGGGACAGGGGGCTTGGACTGAAGCTTTCTTT.

This clonotype was picked up a small number of times. This chain's CDR3 is CSARDADRGTYEQYF. CDR3 bases: TGCAGTGCTAGAGACGCGGACAGGGGCACCTACGAGCAGTACTTC. The chain employs TRBV20-1 and TRBJ2-7; 9 bases align to TRBD1. With 0 bases clipped from V and 2 bases from J, the junction kept 5 bases outside the gene matches. This CDR3 comprises 15 residues. Per germline, CDR1 DFQATT and CDR2 SNEGSKA (reference sequence).

The genes are TRBV28 and TRBJ2-3; the match to TRBD2 covers 14 bases. The trim removed 0 bases at V and 2 bases at J, leaving 4 bases unmatched. CDR3 length: 18 residues. CDR1 is MDHEN and CDR2 is SYDVKM in the germline V gene. This CDR3 reads CASSLWGTSGRTTDTQYF. The CDR3 bases are TGTGCCAGCAGTTTATGGGGGACTAGCGGGAGAACCACAGATACGCAGTATTTT.

This clonotype was counted at least ten times. The V call is TRBV15, the J call TRBJ1-2; D not resolved. The CDR3 has 13 residues. Trimming pared 5 bases from V and 2 bases from J, leaving 9 bases between. The germline V gene encodes CDR1 LNHNV and CDR2 YYDKDF (reference sequence). This CDR3 is CATSEGKNYGYTF. Written as DNA, the CDR3 is TGTGCCACCAGCGAGGGCAAGAACTATGGCTACACCTTC.

About this clonotype itself: A read error may explain this, as a much larger clone is one base away. The CDR3 loop reads CASSDLAGSLCNEQFF. DNA for the CDR3: TGTGCCAGCAGTGACCTCGCCGGCTCCCTTTGCAATGAGCAGTTCTTC. The gene calls are TRBV28 and TRBJ2-1; D gene uncertain. The V end was cut by 5 bases, the J end by 6 bases, with 20 bases between. Germline CDR1 MDHEN, CDR2 SYDVKM. The CDR3 loop spans 16 amino acids.

This clonotype was seen at least ten times. This rearrangement joins TRBV19 to TRBJ2-1; D is uncertain. CDR1 and CDR2 from the germline V gene are LNHDA and SQIVND (reference sequence). Trimming cost V 3 bases and J 0 bases, with 12 bases left between them. The CDR3 loop spans 16 amino acids. The CDR3 spells CASSIGWGSSYNEQFF. Written as DNA, the CDR3 is TGTGCCAGTAGTATCGGGTGGGGTTCCTCCTACAATGAGCAGTTCTTC.

A remark on this clonotype: A much larger clone lies one base from this, so it may be a read error. The V gene is TRBV11-2, the J gene TRBJ2-5, with unresolved D. Germline V lookup: CDR1 SGHAT, CDR2 FQNNGV. The CDR3 spans 12 residues. CDR3 sequence reads: CASSSVGETQHF. The DNA of the CDR3 is TGTGCCAGCAGCTCGGTAGGCGAGACCCAGCACTTC. Supplemented by reference TRBV11-2 and TRBJ2-5, the full variable domain reads EAGVAQSPRYKIIEKRQSVAFWCNPISGHATLYWYQQILGQGPKLLIQFQNNGVVDDSQLPKDRFSAERLKGVDSTLKIQPAKLEDSAVYLCASSSVGETQHFGPGTRLLVL.